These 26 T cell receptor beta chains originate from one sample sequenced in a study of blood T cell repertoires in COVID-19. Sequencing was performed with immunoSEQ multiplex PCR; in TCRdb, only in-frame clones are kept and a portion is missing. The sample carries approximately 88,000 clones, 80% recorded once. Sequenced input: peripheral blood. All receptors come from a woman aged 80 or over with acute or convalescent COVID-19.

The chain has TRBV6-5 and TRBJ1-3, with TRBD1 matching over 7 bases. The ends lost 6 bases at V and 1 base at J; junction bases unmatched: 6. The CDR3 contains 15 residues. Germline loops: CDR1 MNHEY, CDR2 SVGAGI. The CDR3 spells CASSRRTGSGNTIYF. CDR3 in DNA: TGTGCCAGCAGCCGGCGGACAGGTTCTGGAAACACCATATATTTT.

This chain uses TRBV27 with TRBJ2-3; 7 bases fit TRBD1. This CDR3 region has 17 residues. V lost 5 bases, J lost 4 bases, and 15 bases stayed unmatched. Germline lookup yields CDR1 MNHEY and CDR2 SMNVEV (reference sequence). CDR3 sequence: CASSLRQGWTRADTQYF. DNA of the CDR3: TGTGCCAGCAGTCTCAGACAGGGTTGGACCAGGGCAGATACGCAGTATTTT.

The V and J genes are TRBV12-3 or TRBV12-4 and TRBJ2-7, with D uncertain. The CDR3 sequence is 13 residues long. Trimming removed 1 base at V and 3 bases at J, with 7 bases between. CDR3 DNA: TGTGCCAGCAGTTTAGACAGTCACTACGAGCAGTACTTC. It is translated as CASSLDSHYEQYF.

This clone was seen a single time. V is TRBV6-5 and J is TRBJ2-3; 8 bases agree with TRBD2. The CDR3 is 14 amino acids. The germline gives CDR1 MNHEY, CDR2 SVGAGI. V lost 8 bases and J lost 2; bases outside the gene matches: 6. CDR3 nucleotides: TGTGCCAGCGGGCGGGGGGCCTTCACAGATACGCAGTATTTT. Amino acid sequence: CASGRGAFTDTQYF.

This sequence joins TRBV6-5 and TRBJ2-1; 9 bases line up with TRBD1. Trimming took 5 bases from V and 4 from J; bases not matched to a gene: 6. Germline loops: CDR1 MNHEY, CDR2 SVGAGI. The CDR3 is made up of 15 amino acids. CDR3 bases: TGTGCCAGCAGTATCCGGGACAGGGCATACAATGAGCAGTTCTTC. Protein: CASSIRDRAYNEQFF.

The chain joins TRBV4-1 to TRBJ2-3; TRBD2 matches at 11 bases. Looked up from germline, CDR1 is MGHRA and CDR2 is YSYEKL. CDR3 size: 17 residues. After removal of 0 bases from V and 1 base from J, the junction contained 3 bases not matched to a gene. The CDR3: CASSQEGGLAGTDTQYF. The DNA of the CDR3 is TGCGCCAGCAGCCAAGAGGGGGGACTAGCGGGCACAGATACGCAGTATTTT.

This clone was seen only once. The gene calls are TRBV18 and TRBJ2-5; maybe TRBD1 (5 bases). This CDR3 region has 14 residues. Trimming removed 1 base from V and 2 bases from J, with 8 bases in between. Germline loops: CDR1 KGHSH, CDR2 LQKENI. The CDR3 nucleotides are TGTGCCAGCTCACCACGGGGCCTTCAAGAGACCCAGTACTTC. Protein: CASSPRGLQETQYF.

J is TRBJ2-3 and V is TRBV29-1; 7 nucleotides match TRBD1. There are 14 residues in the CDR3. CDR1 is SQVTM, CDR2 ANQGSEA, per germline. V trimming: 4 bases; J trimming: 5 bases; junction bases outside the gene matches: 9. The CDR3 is CSVGGRGSEDTQYF. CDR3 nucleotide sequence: TGCAGCGTTGGAGGCAGGGGGTCGGAAGATACGCAGTATTTT.

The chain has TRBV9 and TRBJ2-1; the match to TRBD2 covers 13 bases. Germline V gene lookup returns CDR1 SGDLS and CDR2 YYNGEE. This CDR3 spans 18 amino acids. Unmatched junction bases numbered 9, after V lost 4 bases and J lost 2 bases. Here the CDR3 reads CASSSSGTSGEAYNEQFF. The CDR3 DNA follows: TGTGCCAGCAGCTCTTCCGGGACTAGCGGGGAAGCCTACAATGAGCAGTTCTTC.

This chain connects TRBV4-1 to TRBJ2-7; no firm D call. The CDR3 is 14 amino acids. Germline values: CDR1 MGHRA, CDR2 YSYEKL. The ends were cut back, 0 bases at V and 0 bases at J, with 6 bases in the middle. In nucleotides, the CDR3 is TGCGCCAGCAGCCAAGAATTCGTCTCCTACGAGCAGTACTTC. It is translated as CASSQEFVSYEQYF.

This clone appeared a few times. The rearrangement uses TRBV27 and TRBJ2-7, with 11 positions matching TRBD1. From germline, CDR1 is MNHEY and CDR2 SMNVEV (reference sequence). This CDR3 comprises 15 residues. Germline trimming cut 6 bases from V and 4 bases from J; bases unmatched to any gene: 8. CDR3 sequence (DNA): TGTGCCAGCAGCCGGCCGGGACAGGGGGGATACGAGCAGTACTTC. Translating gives CASSRPGQGGYEQYF.

The CDR3 loop reads CSADGVETQYF. CDR3 bases: TGCAGTGCCGACGGGGTCGAGACCCAGTACTTC. The chain has TRBV20-1 and TRBJ2-5, with D perhaps matching TRBD2 (5 bases). Trimming removed 6 bases at V and 5 bases at J, with 10 bases between. Germline V lookup: CDR1 DFQATT, CDR2 SNEGSKA (reference sequence). The length of the CDR3 is 11 residues.

The CDR3 loop is CASSQSLRDYGQETQYF. Written as DNA, the CDR3 is TGTGCCAGCAGCCAATCGCTAAGGGACTACGGGCAAGAGACCCAGTACTTC. The chain employs TRBV3-1 (or the pseudogene TRBV3-2) and TRBJ2-5; 7 bases match TRBD2. The trim removed 2 bases at V and 2 bases at J, leaving 11 bases unmatched. CDR3 length: 17 residues. Germline-derived CDR1 and CDR2 are LGHDT and YNNKEL (reference sequence).

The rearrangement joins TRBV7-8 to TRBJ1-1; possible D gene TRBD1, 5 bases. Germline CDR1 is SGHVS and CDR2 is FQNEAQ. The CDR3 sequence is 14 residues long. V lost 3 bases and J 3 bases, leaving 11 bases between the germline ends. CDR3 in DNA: TGTGCCAGCAGCTTCAGTCCAGGGTACACTGAAGCTTTCTTT. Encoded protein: CASSFSPGYTEAFF.

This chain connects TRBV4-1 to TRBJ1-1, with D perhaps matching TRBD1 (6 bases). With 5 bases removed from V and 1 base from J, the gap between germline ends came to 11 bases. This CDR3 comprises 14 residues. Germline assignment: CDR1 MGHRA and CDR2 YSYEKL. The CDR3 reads CASSTGTRNTEAFF. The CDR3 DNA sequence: TGCGCCAGCAGCACCGGGACAAGGAACACTGAAGCTTTCTTT.

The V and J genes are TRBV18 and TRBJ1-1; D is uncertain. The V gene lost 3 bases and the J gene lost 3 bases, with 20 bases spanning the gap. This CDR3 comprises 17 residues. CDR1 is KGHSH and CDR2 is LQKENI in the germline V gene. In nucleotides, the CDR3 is TGTGCCAGCTCACCGGTTCTGACTCTGGGAGGGTACACTGAAGCTTTCTTT. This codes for CASSPVLTLGGYTEAFF.

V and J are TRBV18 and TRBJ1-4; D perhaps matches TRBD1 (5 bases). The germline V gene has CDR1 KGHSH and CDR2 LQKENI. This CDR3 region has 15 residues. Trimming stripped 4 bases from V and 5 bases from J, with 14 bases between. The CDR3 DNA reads TGTGCCAGCTCACAAGGGGCAGGGCCGAATGAAAAACTGTTTTTT. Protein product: CASSQGAGPNEKLFF.

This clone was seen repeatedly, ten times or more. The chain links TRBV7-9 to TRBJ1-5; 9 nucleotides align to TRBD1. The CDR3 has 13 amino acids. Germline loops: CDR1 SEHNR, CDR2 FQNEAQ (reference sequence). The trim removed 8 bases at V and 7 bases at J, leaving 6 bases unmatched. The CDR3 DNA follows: TGTGCCAGCTCAACAGGGGGCAGGCAGCCCCAGCATTTT. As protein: CASSTGGRQPQHF.

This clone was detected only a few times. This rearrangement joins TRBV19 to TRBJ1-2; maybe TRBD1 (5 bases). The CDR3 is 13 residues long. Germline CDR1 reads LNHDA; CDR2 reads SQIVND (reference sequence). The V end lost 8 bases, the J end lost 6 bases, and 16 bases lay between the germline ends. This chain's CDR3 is CASREQEFDGYTF. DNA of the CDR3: TGTGCCAGTCGTGAACAGGAATTTGATGGCTACACCTTC.

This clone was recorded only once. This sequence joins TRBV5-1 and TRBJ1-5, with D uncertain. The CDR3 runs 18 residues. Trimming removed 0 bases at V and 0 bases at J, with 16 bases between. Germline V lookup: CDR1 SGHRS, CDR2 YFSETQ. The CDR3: CASSLGPSQPYSNQPQHF. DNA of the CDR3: TGCGCCAGCAGCTTGGGCCCCTCACAGCCATATAGCAATCAGCCCCAGCATTTT.

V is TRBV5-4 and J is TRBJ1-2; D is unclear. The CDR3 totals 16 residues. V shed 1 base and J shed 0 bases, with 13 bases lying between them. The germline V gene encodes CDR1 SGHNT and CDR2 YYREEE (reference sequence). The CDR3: CASSLNRGLSNYGYTF. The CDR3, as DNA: TGTGCCAGCAGCTTGAATAGAGGACTGTCTAACTATGGCTACACCTTC.

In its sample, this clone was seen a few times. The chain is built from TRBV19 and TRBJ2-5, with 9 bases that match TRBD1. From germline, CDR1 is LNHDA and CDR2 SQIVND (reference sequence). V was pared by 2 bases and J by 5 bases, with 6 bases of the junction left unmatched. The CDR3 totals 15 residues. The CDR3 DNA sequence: TGTGCCAGTAGTATAAACACAGGGGGCCGGGAGACCCAGTACTTC. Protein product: CASSINTGGRETQYF.

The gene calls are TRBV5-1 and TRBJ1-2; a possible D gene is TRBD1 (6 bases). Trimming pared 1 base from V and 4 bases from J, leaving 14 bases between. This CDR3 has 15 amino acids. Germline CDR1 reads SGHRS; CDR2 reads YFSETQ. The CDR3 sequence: CASSLSPTGVYGYTF. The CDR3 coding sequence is TGCGCCAGCAGCTTGTCCCCGACAGGTGTCTATGGCTACACCTTC.

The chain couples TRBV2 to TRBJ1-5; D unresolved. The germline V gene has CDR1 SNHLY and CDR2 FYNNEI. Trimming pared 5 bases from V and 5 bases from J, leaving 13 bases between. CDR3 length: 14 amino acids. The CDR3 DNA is TGTGCCAGCAGTCTTCAGGCGGGTGATCAGCCCCAGCATTTT. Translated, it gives CASSLQAGDQPQHF.

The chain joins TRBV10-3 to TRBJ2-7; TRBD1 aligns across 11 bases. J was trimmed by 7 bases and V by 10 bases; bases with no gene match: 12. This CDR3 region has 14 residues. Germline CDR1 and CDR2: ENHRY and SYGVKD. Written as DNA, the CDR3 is TGTGCCAGCTTATCGGGACAGGGGGATGGGGAGCAGTACTTC. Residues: CASLSGQGDGEQYF.

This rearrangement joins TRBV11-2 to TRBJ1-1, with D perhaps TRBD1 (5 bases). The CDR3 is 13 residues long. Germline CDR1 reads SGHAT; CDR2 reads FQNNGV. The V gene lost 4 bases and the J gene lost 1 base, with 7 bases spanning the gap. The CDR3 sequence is CASSSTENTEAFF. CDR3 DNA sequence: TGTGCCAGCAGCTCGACAGAGAACACTGAAGCTTTCTTT.